This section outlines one T cell receptor (beta chain) sequence together with its context. Trimming removed 4 bases from V and 16 bases from J, with 17 bases in between. CDR1 MNHEY and CDR2 SVGEGT come from the germline V gene. This CDR3 has 12 amino acids. This sample was taken from a study of blood T cell repertoires in COVID-19. Per the authors' pipeline: Amplification of reference gene primers provided the estimated nucleated cell counts. Some clones are missing from TCRdb's copy, which holds only in-frame ones; the method was immunoSEQ multiplex PCR. V, J and clone size reflect that table, while D and trimming were determined from the DNA. The sample has about 180,000 clones; 86% are singletons.

The chain joins TRBV6-2 or TRBV6-3 to TRBJ1-5; no firm D call. The TCR sequence derives from a woman aged 25 to 39 who had recovered from COVID-19. Sequenced material: PBMCs or T cells enriched from blood (not recorded which). In nucleotides, the CDR3 is TGTGCCAGCAGTTTTACCTCGAGTGCTAAACATTTT. Translation: CASSFTSSAKHF.